The rows below give T cell receptor beta chains drawn from one sample of a study of breast tumors, draining lymph nodes, adjacent tissues. TCRdb processed the multiplex PCR reads anew with MiXCR; each CDR3 protein has one entry. The sample records some 120,000 distinct CDR3 sequences, just under 20% being singletons. The material sequenced was axillary lymph node tissue. The source of these receptors is a female donor with breast cancer. Some clones in this sample may be carry-over from other donors' samples. CDR3s include the opening cysteine and the closing phenylalanine or tryptophan. D genes are given only for firm matches. Not every row has a clone size; where given, it reads once, few, many or a size class.

TRBV6-1	TRBJ1-2	-	-	TGTGCCAGCAGTGAATTTCCCAACTATGGCTACACCTTC	CASSEFPNYGYTF
TRBV19	TRBJ2-5	-	-	TGTGCCAGTAGTAGACACAGGGAGACCCAGTACTTC	CASSRHRETQYF
TRBV5-4	TRBJ1-3	few	-	TGTGCCAGCAGCTTCAGTTCGGAAAGGGAAAATTTT	CASSFSSERENF
TRBV27	TRBJ2-1	many	-	TGTGCCAGCAGTTCCAAAATGGTTGAGTTCTTC	CASSSKMVEFF
TRBV27	TRBJ2-3	-	-	TGTGCCAGCAGTTTAATGTGGGCTGGAACAGATACGCAGTATTTT	CASSLMWAGTDTQYF
TRBV2	TRBJ1-5	many	-	TGTGCCAGCAGTCCTAATTCTCAGCCCCAGCATTTT	CASSPNSQPQHF
TRBV20-1	TRBJ1-5	once	TRBD1	TGCAGTGCTGGAGCCCCAGGGGGCGTTCAGCCCCAGCATTTT	CSAGAPGGVQPQHF
TRBV28	TRBJ2-7	few	-	TGTGCCAGCAGTTTTGAAGGAGGAACCTACGAGCAGTACTTC	CASSFEGGTYEQYF
TRBV19	TRBJ2-2	-	TRBD2	TGTGCCAGTAAACAGCGGGAGTACACCGGGGAGCTGTTTTTT	CASKQREYTGELFF
TRBV6-1	TRBJ1-5	many	-	TGTGCCAGCAGTGTCAGCTCCAATCAGCCCCAGCATTTT	CASSVSSNQPQHF
TRBV28	TRBJ2-5	few	TRBD2	TGTGCCAGCAGTCCGCGGGGGGCAGGGATCGAGACCCAGTACTTC	CASSPRGAGIETQYF
TRBV6-5	TRBJ1-3	few	-	TGTGCCAGCAGTTACTCGCCCGGGGCTGGAAACACCATATATTTT	CASSYSPGAGNTIYF
TRBV15	TRBJ2-2	many	TRBD1	TGTGCCACCAGCAGACTTGGGACAGGGGGCCACGGGGAGCTGTTTTTT	CATSRLGTGGHGELFF
TRBV9	TRBJ2-1	many	-	TGTGCCAGCAGCGTAGTAGGAGGTTACAATGAGCAGTTCTTC	CASSVVGGYNEQFF
TRBV6-6	TRBJ1-2	many	-	TGTGCCAGCAGTTACGGGTCTGACTATGGCTACACCTTC	CASSYGSDYGYTF
TRBV30	TRBJ2-3	-	-	TGTGCCTGGAGTGTAGATCGTCCCCCCCTTACGCAGTATTTT	CAWSVDRPPLTQYF
TRBV15	TRBJ1-1	-	-	TGTGCCACCAGCAGCCGCAGAGAAGCTTTCTTT	CATSSRREAFF
TRBV2	TRBJ2-2	many	TRBD2	TGTGCCAGCAGAGCAAGCGGGGGGGACACCGGGGAGCTGTTTTTT	CASRASGGDTGELFF
TRBV20-1	TRBJ1-5	many	-	TGCAGTGCTACCCTTAGCAATCAGCCCCAGCATTTT	CSATLSNQPQHF
TRBV2	TRBJ1-2	many	-	TGTGCCACCACCTGGATAGGGGCAGTGGGGGGCTACACCTTC	CATTWIGAVGGYTF
TRBV14	TRBJ2-1	many	-	TGTGCCAGCAGCAATAACCTTAGGGGCTCGAACTACAATGAGCAGTTCTTC	CASSNNLRGSNYNEQFF
TRBV9	TRBJ2-2	-	-	TGTGCCAGCAGCGTAGACACAGGAGGAACCGGGGAGCTGTTTTTT	CASSVDTGGTGELFF
TRBV9	TRBJ1-4	many	TRBD1	TGTGCCAGCAGCCTAGGCGGGCAGGGGGCATATGAAAAACTGTTTTTT	CASSLGGQGAYEKLFF
TRBV5-1	TRBJ2-5	many	-	TGCGCCAGCAGACCTGACAGGCAAGAGACCCAGTACTTC	CASRPDRQETQYF
TRBV28	TRBJ1-5	-	-	TGTGCCAGCAGTTTATGGGAAGAAGGGCAGCCCCAGCATTTT	CASSLWEEGQPQHF
TRBV7-6	TRBJ1-6	many	-	TGTGCCACATCAGGATATAATTCACCCCTCCACTTT	CATSGYNSPLHF
TRBV20-1	TRBJ1-2	many	TRBD1	TGCAGCCCGGGACAGGGTGGTTTTGGCTATGGCTACACCTTC	CSPGQGGFGYGYTF
TRBV6-2/TRBV6-3	TRBJ2-2	-	TRBD2	TGTGCCAGCAGTTTAAGCGGGACTACCGGGGAGCTGTTTTTT	CASSLSGTTGELFF
TRBV6-1	TRBJ1-5	many	TRBD1	TGTGCCAGCAGTTCCTCAGGGGCAGGGGGTTTGGTGCAGCCCCAGCATTTT	CASSSSGAGGLVQPQHF
TRBV5-1	TRBJ2-7	many	-	TGCGCCAGCAGCTTAGCAGGCGGCACACGGATGCAGTACTTC	CASSLAGGTRMQYF
TRBV7-9	TRBJ2-2	many	-	TGTGCCAGCAGCTTAGCCCGACAGAGTACGAACACCGGGGAGCTGTTTTTT	CASSLARQSTNTGELFF
TRBV30	TRBJ2-7	-	TRBD1	TGTGCCTGGAGGCGGGACAGGGGGTGCGAGCAGTACTTC	CAWRRDRGCEQYF
TRBV6-1	TRBJ1-2	-	-	TGTGCCAGCAGTGACGGCCTCTATGGCTACACCTTC	CASSDGLYGYTF
TRBV5-1	TRBJ2-1	few	TRBD2	TGCGCCAGCAGCGTCGGGGGGGCCAACAATGAGCAGTTCTTC	CASSVGGANNEQFF
TRBV2	TRBJ2-7	many	-	TGTGCCAGCAGTGAGGGGGGACAGCTCTACGAGCAGTACTTC	CASSEGGQLYEQYF
TRBV6-5	TRBJ2-7	many	TRBD2	TGTGCCAGCACCCGACTAGCGGGGACGATCTCCGAGCAGTACTTC	CASTRLAGTISEQYF
TRBV3-1	TRBJ2-7	-	-	TGTGCCAGCAGCCCCCCAGGGGCTCTTCCCCCTGTACAACGCGAGCAGTACTTC	CASSPPGALPPVQREQYF
TRBV28	TRBJ2-7	many	-	TGTGCCAGCGGTCCCCCCTACGAGCAGTACTTC	CASGPPYEQYF
TRBV7-2	TRBJ2-3	many	TRBD2	TGTGCCAGCAGCTTGCGCATGCGGGGGAATACGCAGTATTTT	CASSLRMRGNTQYF
TRBV20-1	TRBJ2-1	once	-	TGCAGTGCCGGATCACCCGAAGAATTGAGAAATGAGCAGTTCTTC	CSAGSPEELRNEQFF